The rows below give T cell receptor beta chains drawn from one sample of a study of blood T cell repertoires in COVID-19. The protocol was immunoSEQ multiplex PCR, while the TCRdb copy is restricted to in-frame clones and leaves out a portion. The sample has fewer than 65,000 clones; 90% to 95% are singletons. Specimen: peripheral blood. The receptors derive from a man aged 50-59 years with acute or convalescent COVID-19. Both conserved end residues are part of each CDR3. D genes are given only for firm matches. For some rows the clone size is stated as once, few or many, or as a class when expanded; others skip it.

d_gene	j_gene	abundance	v_gene	CDR3nt	CDR3aa
NA	TRBJ1-5	NA	TRBV18	TGTGCCAGCTCACCATTAGGGCAGGGGAACAATCAGCCCCAGCATTTT	CASSPLGQGNNQPQHF
TRBD1	TRBJ2-3	NA	TRBV5-6	TGTGCCAGCAGCTTGGAACGACAGGGGCCTAGCACAGATACGCAGTATTTT	CASSLERQGPSTDTQYF
NA	TRBJ2-7	NA	TRBV10-2	TGCGCCAGCAGCGCGGGGTTGGTCGAGCAGTACTTC	CASSAGLVEQYF
TRBD2	TRBJ2-7	NA	TRBV27	TGTGCCAGCAGTTTGACGGCGGGAGGCTACGAGCAGTACTTC	CASSLTAGGYEQYF
NA	TRBJ1-3	NA	TRBV5-1	TGCGCCAGCAGCTTGGAGCGTACTACTGGAAACACCATATATTTT	CASSLERTTGNTIYF
TRBD1	TRBJ1-2	NA	TRBV5-6	TGTGCCAGCAGCCCCCGGGACAGGCCTTATGGCTACACCTTC	CASSPRDRPYGYTF
NA	TRBJ1-6	few	TRBV7-8	TGTGCCAGCCAGGCTGGTCTGCAGGGGCCAAATTCACCCCTCCACTTT	CASQAGLQGPNSPLHF
NA	TRBJ2-3	NA	TRBV10-3	TGTGCCACCGGACAAATGGGCACAGATACGCAGTATTTT	CATGQMGTDTQYF
TRBD2	TRBJ2-5	NA	TRBV5-4	TGTGCCAGCCGGGGGACTAGCGGGTCCCAAGAGACCCAGTACTTC	CASRGTSGSQETQYF
NA	TRBJ2-3	NA	TRBV4-1	TGCGCCAGCAGCCAAAGGAGGGCCTCCACAGATACGCAGTATTTT	CASSQRRASTDTQYF
NA	TRBJ1-1	NA	TRBV5-8	TGTGCCAGCAGCTTTCGAGGGGGCACTGAAGCTTTCTTT	CASSFRGGTEAFF
NA	TRBJ1-3	once	TRBV21-1	TGTGCCAGCAGCAAAGTTCGGGGAGCAGTTGGAAACACCATATATTTT	CASSKVRGAVGNTIYF
NA	TRBJ2-7	once	TRBV2	TGTGCCAGCAGTCCAAGAACTGTCTCCTACGAGCAGTACTTC	CASSPRTVSYEQYF
TRBD1	TRBJ1-6	NA	TRBV30	TGTGCCTGGGAGACAGGGAACAATTCACCCCTCCACTTT	CAWETGNNSPLHF
TRBD2	TRBJ2-2	once	TRBV10-3	TGTGCCATCAGTGGCGGACTAGCCCTGGATACCGGGGAGCTGTTTTTT	CAISGGLALDTGELFF
NA	TRBJ1-2	NA	TRBV15	TGTGCCACCAGCAGAGTTGGGACGGGGACTCTAACGTCGGGCTACACCTTC	CATSRVGTGTLTSGYTF
TRBD2	TRBJ2-3	NA	TRBV6-2/TRBV6-3	TGTGCCAGCAGTGACCGGACTAGCGGGAGGGCCACAGATACGCAGTATTTT	CASSDRTSGRATDTQYF
NA	TRBJ1-2	NA	TRBV21-1	TGTGCCAGCATCATCCCTGACAGCTGCAACTATGGCTACACCTTC	CASIIPDSCNYGYTF
NA	TRBJ2-3	NA	TRBV12-3/TRBV12-4	TGTGCCAGCAGGACTAACCTTGAAGATACGCAGTATTTT	CASRTNLEDTQYF
NA	TRBJ1-5	NA	TRBV6-1	TGTGCCAGCAGTGAAGAAGGGGGTTTAGGTCAGCCCCAGCATTTT	CASSEEGGLGQPQHF
TRBD2	TRBJ2-5	NA	TRBV7-7	TGTGCCAGCAGCTTACTAGGGGCGGGAGGAGAGACCCAGTACTTC	CASSLLGAGGETQYF
TRBD2	TRBJ2-3	NA	TRBV5-1	TGCGCCAGCAGCTATGGACTAGCGGGCACAGATACGCAGTATTTT	CASSYGLAGTDTQYF
NA	TRBJ1-6	NA	TRBV5-1	TGCGCCAGCAGCTTGGCGGCAGGGCAGGGTTCACCCCTCCACTTT	CASSLAAGQGSPLHF
NA	TRBJ1-5	NA	TRBV10-3	TGTGCCATCAGTGAAATAGGAGGGAATCAGCCCCAGCATTTT	CAISEIGGNQPQHF
TRBD2	TRBJ2-1	NA	TRBV30	TGTGCCTGGAGTTCCATCAGGACTAGCGGGAGTCTCAATGAGCAGTTCTTC	CAWSSIRTSGSLNEQFF
NA	TRBJ2-5	NA	TRBV7-7	TGTGCCAGCAGCCCCGTGGGGGCCGGTACTCAAGAGACCCAGTACTTC	CASSPVGAGTQETQYF
TRBD2	TRBJ2-1	NA	TRBV7-2	TGTGCCAGCAGCCACCCAGGACTAGCGGGAGGAGTTAATGAGCAGTTCTTC	CASSHPGLAGGVNEQFF
TRBD1	TRBJ2-7	NA	TRBV24-1	TGTGCCACCAGTGATAGACCCGGGGGACAGGGGGCCACGGAGCAGTACTTC	CATSDRPGGQGATEQYF
NA	TRBJ1-6	NA	TRBV5-4	TGTGCCAGCAGCTTTTTTAATCAAGCGAATTCACCCCTCCACTTT	CASSFFNQANSPLHF
TRBD2	TRBJ2-7	once	TRBV27	TGTGCCAGCAGCACAACTAGCGGGAACTCCTACGAGCAGTACTTC	CASSTTSGNSYEQYF
TRBD2	TRBJ2-3	NA	TRBV6-5	TGTGCCAGCAGTCACAGCGGGGGTACAGATACGCAGTATTTT	CASSHSGGTDTQYF
NA	TRBJ1-1	NA	TRBV19	TGTGCCAGTAAGGGGAGCTGGGGGCAGGCGGACTTT	CASKGSWGQADF
TRBD1	TRBJ1-4	once	TRBV19	TGTGCCAGTAGTCCCGGGACAGGGGGCCTGGCTAATGAAAAACTGTTTTTT	CASSPGTGGLANEKLFF
TRBD1	TRBJ1-1	NA	TRBV5-1	TGCGCCAGCGGGCCGGGACAGGGAAACACTGAAGCTTTCTTT	CASGPGQGNTEAFF
TRBD1	TRBJ2-7	once	TRBV30	TGTGCCTGGAGTGTCCGCACAGGGACAGGGGGCTTCTACGAGCAGTACTTC	CAWSVRTGTGGFYEQYF
NA	TRBJ2-3	NA	TRBV7-2	TGTGCCAGCAGCATGACGGGGTTCACAGATACGCAGTATTTT	CASSMTGFTDTQYF
NA	TRBJ2-7	few	TRBV27	TGTGCCAGCAGTTTAGGGGGGTCCTACGAGCAGTACTTC	CASSLGGSYEQYF
NA	TRBJ2-2	once	TRBV6-2/TRBV6-3	TGTGCCAGCAGTCGAACAGGGTTCGTCGGGGAGCTGTTTTTT	CASSRTGFVGELFF
TRBD2	TRBJ2-3	NA	TRBV24-1	TGTGCCACCAGTGATACGGGAGGGGGCACAGATACGCAGTATTTT	CATSDTGGGTDTQYF